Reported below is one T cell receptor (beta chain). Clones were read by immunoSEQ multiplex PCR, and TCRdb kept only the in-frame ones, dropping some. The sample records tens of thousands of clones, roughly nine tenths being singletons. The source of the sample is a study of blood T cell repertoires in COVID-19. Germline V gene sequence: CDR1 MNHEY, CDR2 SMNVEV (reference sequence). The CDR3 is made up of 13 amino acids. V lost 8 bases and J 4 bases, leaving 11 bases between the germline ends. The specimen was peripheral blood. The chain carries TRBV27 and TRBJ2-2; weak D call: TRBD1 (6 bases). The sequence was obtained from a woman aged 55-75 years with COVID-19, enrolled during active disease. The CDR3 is CASRRTVTGELFF. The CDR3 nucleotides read TGTGCCAGCCGAAGGACAGTCACCGGGGAGCTGTTTTTT.